This T cell receptor (beta chain) was identified during a study of yellow fever vaccine responses in identical twins (dated by TCRdb to the late 2010s). About the study as a whole: In identical twins, the study followed T cell clones that responded to the vaccine with precision. General findings and caveats noted by the study authors: According to the authors, in identical twins the way T cells responded to vaccination appeared partly convergent and partly personalized.

The receptor library was made with RT-PCR. The sample was run on an Illumina HiSeq 2500. TCRdb reprocessing: public reads trimmed at Q25 with fastp, clones called with MiXCR, in-frame beta chains kept. Identical CDR3 proteins give one entry, which carries the most common genes and DNA. Here the sample has 850 to 1,000 distinct CDR3 sequences; 80% occur a single time. Less than 20% of the sample lies in the top ten. On this clonotype itself: It lacks a known antigen. One base away there is no much larger clone; base qualities are not given.

For this chain, trimming is 4 bases at the V end and 0 bases at the J end, and the number of junction bases without a gene match is 1. CDR1 and CDR2 are drawn from the germline V gene: SQVTM, ANQGSEA. Taken from cysteine to phenylalanine, the CDR3 has 14 residues. Only the CDR3 DNA stays, 42 bases, in frame from base 1. This chain joins TRBV29-1 to TRBJ2-2, with 8 bases aligning to TRBD1. Sequencing was performed on T cells from blood (PBMCs), unsorted or a sorted subset (not recorded which), taken before or after yellow fever vaccination (not recorded which). This sequence originates from a female donor who received the yellow fever vaccine. The CDR3: CSVGDRTNTGELFF. In nucleotide form, the sequence is TGCAGCGTTGGGGACAGGACGAACACCGGGGAGCTGTTTTTT.